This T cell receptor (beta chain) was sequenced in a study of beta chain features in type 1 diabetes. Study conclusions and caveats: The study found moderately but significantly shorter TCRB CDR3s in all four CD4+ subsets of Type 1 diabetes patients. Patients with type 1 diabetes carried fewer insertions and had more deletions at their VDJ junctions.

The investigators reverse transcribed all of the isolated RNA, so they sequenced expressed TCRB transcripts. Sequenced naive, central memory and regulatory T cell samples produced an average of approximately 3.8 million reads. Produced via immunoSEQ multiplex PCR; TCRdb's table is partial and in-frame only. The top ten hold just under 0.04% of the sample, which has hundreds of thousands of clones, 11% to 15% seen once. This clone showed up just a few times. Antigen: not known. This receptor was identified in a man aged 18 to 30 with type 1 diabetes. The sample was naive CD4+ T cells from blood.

CDR3 sequence reads: CASSSQGQPPNYGYTF. CDR3 DNA: TGTGCCAGCAGCTCACAGGGTCAGCCCCCTAACTATGGCTACACCTTC. The rearrangement joins TRBV7-9 to TRBJ1-2; tentatively, D is TRBD1 (6 bases). The CDR3 has 16 amino acids. The germline CDR1 and CDR2 sequences are SEHNR and FQNEAQ (reference sequence). V was clipped by 4 bases and J by 0 bases, with 15 bases between them.